A selection of T cell receptor beta chains follows, all from one sample in a study of spatial heterogeneity in lung cancer. TCRdb reprocessed the 5' RACE reads with MiXCR, giving one entry per CDR3 protein. The top ten clones hold 35% to 45% of a sample with under 20,000 distinct CDR3 sequences, approximately 11% of them seen once. This specimen was PBMCs, taken at follow-up. The receptors originated from a female donor with early-stage non-small cell lung cancer. CDR3s include the opening cysteine and the closing phenylalanine or tryptophan. A D gene is named only where the DNA matches it firmly. Clone size appears in some rows only: once, few, many, or a class for an expanded clone.

TRBV28,.,.,TRBJ2-7,TGTGCCAGCACTGCTGGACTGGAGGAGCAGTACTTC,CASTAGLEEQYF
TRBV6-5,many,.,TRBJ2-7,TGTGCCAGCAGAACAGACGGGGTTCGGTACGAGCAGTACTTC,CASRTDGVRYEQYF
TRBV5-4,many,.,TRBJ2-1,TGTGCCAGCAGGGTAGGAGGGGGATCCTACAATGAGCAGTTCTTC,CASRVGGGSYNEQFF
TRBV10-2,.,TRBD1,TRBJ1-1,TGCGCCAGCAGCGCTTACCCGGGACAGGGGGCTCCTGAAGCTTTCTTT,CASSAYPGQGAPEAFF
TRBV6-1,.,.,TRBJ2-2,TGTGCCAGTGTTAATAAACAGGGCCCCACCGGGGAGCTGTTTTTT,CASVNKQGPTGELFF
TRBV7-2,many,.,TRBJ1-1,TGTGCCAGCAGCTTAGATCCACCGAACACTGAAGCTTTCTTT,CASSLDPPNTEAFF
TRBV7-2,many,TRBD2,TRBJ2-7,TGTGCCAGCAGCACTAGAGGCCTAGCGGGGTATGAGCAGTACTTC,CASSTRGLAGYEQYF
TRBV20-1,few,.,TRBJ1-1,TGCAGTGCTAGAAAGGCTTTAACTGAAGCTTTTTTT,CSARKALTEAFF
TRBV23-1,many,.,TRBJ2-1,TGCGCCAGCAGTCCAGGGACAAGTGAGCAGTTCTTC,CASSPGTSEQFF
TRBV28,many,.,TRBJ2-1,TGTGCCAGCAGGGGGGGAAGGGACAATGAGCAGTTCTTC,CASRGGRDNEQFF
TRBV6-6,.,.,TRBJ2-5,TGTGCCAGCAGTTCGATTAGTGGGACCCAGTACTTC,CASSSISGTQYF
TRBV2,many,.,TRBJ2-5,TGTGCCAGCAGTGGGGAAGGGAACTTCCAAGAGACCCAGTACTTC,CASSGEGNFQETQYF
TRBV7-2,many,TRBD2,TRBJ2-3,TGTGCCAGCAGCCCCTCCGGACTAGCGGGACTTTCGGATACGCAGTATTTT,CASSPSGLAGLSDTQYF
TRBV7-9,many,.,TRBJ1-2,TGTGCCAGCAGCAGGGGGGAGCCGAGGAGCGGCTACACCTTC,CASSRGEPRSGYTF
TRBV20-1,many,.,TRBJ1-2,TGCAGTGCTCCAGGGGAGATAGGAGGCTACACCTTC,CSAPGEIGGYTF
TRBV2,many,TRBD1,TRBJ2-3,TGTGCCAGCGGACAGGGGGCCCCCACAGATACGCAGTATTTT,CASGQGAPTDTQYF
TRBV6-1,few,.,TRBJ2-4,TGTGTAAGTGGACAGCCAATAGCCAAAAACATTCAGTACTTC,CVSGQPIAKNIQYF
TRBV5-4,.,TRBD2,TRBJ2-4,TGTGCCAGCAACAACCCATTCCTAGCGGGGGCCGCCGGGCCCAAAAACATTCAGTACTTC,CASNNPFLAGAAGPKNIQYF
TRBV7-9,many,.,TRBJ2-4,TGTGCCAGCAGCTTAGCCGGGGCAAACATTCAGTACTTC,CASSLAGANIQYF
TRBV2,many,.,TRBJ1-1,TGTGCCAGCAGTGCAAGGGTCGCGAACACTGAAGCTTTCTTT,CASSARVANTEAFF
TRBV29-1,many,.,TRBJ2-1,TGCAGCGTTGCAAGTGGGCTAGCATCCAATGAGCAGTTCTTC,CSVASGLASNEQFF
TRBV12-3/TRBV12-4,.,TRBD2,TRBJ2-3,TGTGCCAGCACCGCAACCGGGCTAGCGGGGGGCCTGGGGCAGTATTTT,CASTATGLAGGLGQYF
TRBV28,few,.,TRBJ2-1,TGTGCCAGCAGTCCGCCCGGGACACGCTCCTACAATGAGCAGTTCTTC,CASSPPGTRSYNEQFF
TRBV6-6,many,.,TRBJ2-1,TGTGCCAGCAGTTACTCAGGGGGTTCCTACAATGAGCAGTTCTTC,CASSYSGGSYNEQFF
TRBV2,many,TRBD1,TRBJ2-7,TGTGCCAGCAGTATGGACAGGGGAGAGCAGTACTTC,CASSMDRGEQYF
TRBV6-2/TRBV6-3,many,TRBD1,TRBJ1-5,TGTGCCAGCAGGGGCAGACAGGGGGCTCCTAATCAGCCCCAGCATTTT,CASRGRQGAPNQPQHF
TRBV29-1,.,TRBD1,TRBJ1-1,TGCAGCGCCACCCGGACAGGGCACAATGTGAACACTGAAGCTTTCTTT,CSATRTGHNVNTEAFF
TRBV5-6,.,.,TRBJ2-5,TGTGCCAGCACCACGAAACCCGGGGGCTTTCAAGAGACCCAGTACTTC,CASTTKPGGFQETQYF
TRBV7-7,many,.,TRBJ2-5,TGTGCTAGCAGCCAGACAGGGAGGCGAGAGACCCAGTACTTC,CASSQTGRRETQYF
TRBV6-5,many,TRBD1,TRBJ2-7,TGTGCCAGCAGTTCCCCCGGGACAGGCTATTACGAGCAGTACTTC,CASSSPGTGYYEQYF
TRBV2,many,.,TRBJ1-6,TGTGCCAGCAAGCAGAGGAGCTCCTATAATTCACCCCTCCACTTT,CASKQRSSYNSPLHF
TRBV7-2,.,.,TRBJ2-6,TGTGCCAGCAGCCCACAGATCTCTGGGGCCAACGTCCTGACTTTC,CASSPQISGANVLTF
TRBV9,many,TRBD2,TRBJ2-1,TGTGCCAGCAGCGTCCGTAGAGCGGGAGCCAACAATGAGCAGTTCTTC,CASSVRRAGANNEQFF
TRBV5-5,many,.,TRBJ1-1,TGTGCCAGCAGCTTGTTGTCCCAGAACACTGAAGCTTTCTTT,CASSLLSQNTEAFF
TRBV11-2,.,.,TRBJ2-6,TGTGCCAGCAGCTTCACTGGGGCCAACGTCCTGACTTTC,CASSFTGANVLTF
TRBV7-9,many,.,TRBJ2-7,TGTGCCAGCAGCTCCGACAGCCCCTACGAGCAGTACTTC,CASSSDSPYEQYF
TRBV4-2,many,.,TRBJ2-5,TGTGCCAGCAGCCAAGATTCGATTCTGCGGCGAGAGACCCAGTACTTC,CASSQDSILRRETQYF
TRBV7-2,many,.,TRBJ1-2,TGTGCCAGCAGCTTAGCACCGGGACAAACCTATGGCTACACCTTC,CASSLAPGQTYGYTF
TRBV12-3/TRBV12-4,many,.,TRBJ2-2,TGTGCCAGCACCCCGCTTCGGGGGGCGCTTGCCGGGGAGCTGTTTTTT,CASTPLRGALAGELFF
TRBV6-6,many,.,TRBJ1-1,TGTGCCAGCAGTTACTTGTCCGGGGTTAAAGCTTTCTTT,CASSYLSGVKAFF
TRBV10-3,many,.,TRBJ1-1,TGTGCCATCAAAGGTCAGGGGTCCGTGAACACTGAAGCTTTCTTT,CAIKGQGSVNTEAFF
TRBV6-6,many,.,TRBJ2-5,TGTGCCAGCAGCCTACACAGCCGCCAAGAGACCCAGTACTTC,CASSLHSRQETQYF
TRBV7-9,many,.,TRBJ1-1,TGTGCCAGCAGCCCAGGGGCTGAAGCTTTCTTT,CASSPGAEAFF
TRBV14,many,TRBD2,TRBJ2-7,TGTGCCAGCAGCCAAGATAGCGGGGGACCCTACGAGCAGTACTTC,CASSQDSGGPYEQYF
TRBV4-1,many,.,TRBJ1-1,TGCGCCAGCAGCCAATCAGGGATGAACACTGAAGCTTTCTTT,CASSQSGMNTEAFF
TRBV19,many,TRBD1,TRBJ2-5,TGTGCCAGTAGGACGACAGGGTCAGAGACCCAGTACTTC,CASRTTGSETQYF
TRBV7-2,many,.,TRBJ2-7,TGTGCCAGCAGCTTAGCCTGGGACCCCTCCTACGAGCAGTACTTC,CASSLAWDPSYEQYF